The 11 T cell receptor beta chains presented below share a single source sample, sequenced in a study of T cells in Graves' hyperthyroidism and ophthalmopathy. Authors of the study amplified TCR beta CDR3 regions from RNA transcripts. In the first-round RT-PCR of the TCR CDR3, the HTBI primer set was used. TCRdb independently ran MiXCR on the multiplex PCR reads; one entry per CDR3 protein. The table lists roughly 290,000 distinct CDR3 sequences, roughly 13% of them singletons, with 7.9% in the top ten. Specimen: blood. The receptors here all came from a woman between 40 and 55 years old with Graves' hyperthyroidism.

This clonotype has more than one count but fewer than ten. The V and J genes are TRBV6-1 and TRBJ1-5; D is unresolved. CDR3 length equals 14 residues. Germline CDR1 MNHNS, CDR2 SASEGT. Deletions cut 4 bases from V and 4 bases from J, with 11 bases between. The CDR3 here is CASSGPIGNQPQHF. The CDR3 DNA reads TGTGCCAGCAGTGGGCCCATTGGGAATCAGCCCCAGCATTTT.

This clonotype was detected ten times or more. Here the CDR3 reads CASTGLARFYEQYF. The CDR3 DNA reads TGTGCCAGCACCGGACTAGCGCGCTTCTACGAGCAGTACTTC. This chain uses TRBV28 with TRBJ2-7; TRBD2 matches at 9 bases. CDR3 length: 14 amino acids. Losses at the gene ends were 7 bases for V and 3 bases for J; bases not matched to a gene: 7. Germline CDR1 reads MDHEN; CDR2 reads SYDVKM.

Ten or more counts support this clonotype. The chain carries TRBV19 and TRBJ1-4, with a tentative D call TRBD1 (6 bases). The CDR3 is 15 residues long. Trimming removed 7 bases at V and 3 bases at J, with 15 bases between. Germline CDR1 reads LNHDA; CDR2 reads SQIVND (reference sequence). In DNA, the CDR3 is TGTGCCAGTAACAGGGTGGCTACAGCTAATGAAAAACTGTTTTTT. As protein: CASNRVATANEKLFF.

This clonotype was detected ten times or more. The CDR3 bases are TGTGCCAGCAGCCAGACAGGGAGCAATCAGCCCCAGCATTTT. It codes for CASSQTGSNQPQHF. V usage is TRBV7-9 and J usage is TRBJ1-5; 7 bases fit TRBD1. Germline CDR1 and CDR2: SEHNR and FQNEAQ (reference sequence). V was clipped by 5 bases and J by 1 base; unmatched bases: 2. The CDR3 spans 14 residues. Variable domain in full (rest from reference TRBV7-9 and TRBJ1-5): DTGVSQNPRHKITKRGQNVTFRCDPISEHNRLYWYRQTLGQGPEFLTYFQNEAQLEKSRLLSDRFSAERPKGSFSTLEIQRTEQGDSAMYLCASSQTGSNQPQHFGDGTRLSIL.

The chain is built from TRBV5-1 and TRBJ1-1; D uncertain. V lost 2 bases, J lost 2 bases, and 10 bases lay in between. Germline values: CDR1 SGHRS, CDR2 YFSETQ. This CDR3 region has 14 residues. The CDR3 DNA follows: TGCGCCAGCAGCTTCTACAGCCCCAACACTGAAGCTTTCTTT. Protein sequence: CASSFYSPNTEAFF.

This clonotype was seen at least ten times. This rearrangement joins TRBV27 to TRBJ2-3, with 10 bases matching TRBD2. CDR3 size: 15 residues. Unmatched junction bases numbered 8, after V lost 6 bases and J lost 5 bases. The V gene's germline CDR1 is MNHEY and CDR2 SMNVEV (reference sequence). The CDR3 loop reads CASRGTSVGEDTQYF. DNA for the CDR3: TGTGCCAGCAGGGGGACTAGCGTCGGGGAAGATACGCAGTATTTT.

This clonotype appeared many times. The J gene is TRBJ2-1, the V gene TRBV6-1; TRBD2 agrees at 9 bases. Germline V gives CDR1 MNHNS, CDR2 SASEGT. The junction had 5 bases not matched to a gene; V was cut back by 6 bases and J by 5 bases. This CDR3 is 14 amino acids long. The CDR3 reads CASRLAGLDNEQFF. The CDR3 coding sequence is TGTGCCAGCAGGCTAGCGGGATTGGACAATGAGCAGTTCTTC.

This clonotype was observed at least ten times. The chain recombines TRBV15 with TRBJ2-5; 7 nucleotides line up with TRBD2. J gave up 5 bases and V 5 bases, and 5 bases lay outside the gene matches. Germline values: CDR1 LNHNV, CDR2 YYDKDF (reference sequence). The CDR3 spans 13 residues. CDR3 in amino acids: CATSSWGGETQYF. CDR3 in DNA: TGTGCCACCAGCTCTTGGGGAGGGGAGACCCAGTACTTC.

The sample holds many counts of this clonotype. The chain links TRBV7-9 to TRBJ2-5; D could derive from TRBD1 or TRBD2 (5 bases each). Trimming removed 0 bases at V and 7 bases at J, with 12 bases between. The CDR3 runs to 14 residues. Germline assignment: CDR1 SEHNR and CDR2 FQNEAQ (reference sequence). The CDR3 protein is CASSLAGARATQYF. The DNA of the CDR3 is TGTGCCAGCAGCTTAGCCGGGGCCAGGGCGACCCAGTACTTC.

This clonotype was observed at least ten times. The chain is built from TRBV9 and TRBJ1-2; unclear D gene. V gave up 0 bases and J gave up 7 bases, with 7 bases separating them. From germline, CDR1 is SGDLS and CDR2 YYNGEE. This CDR3 is built from 12 residues. CDR3 residues: CASSVGEGGYTF. The DNA for the CDR3 is TGTGCCAGCAGCGTAGGAGAAGGTGGCTACACCTTC.

This clonotype has at least ten counts. V gene TRBV18 combines with J gene TRBJ1-4; no reliable D call. Trimming took 2 bases from V and 8 from J, leaving 9 bases between them. The CDR3 length is 13 residues. The germline V gene has CDR1 KGHSH and CDR2 LQKENI. The CDR3 DNA reads TGTGCCAGCTCACCAGGGGATTGGGAAAAACTGTTTTTT. Encoded protein: CASSPGDWEKLFF.